This T cell receptor beta chain was captured by sequencing in a study of T cells in Graves' hyperthyroidism and ophthalmopathy. The germline V gene has CDR1 SQVTM and CDR2 ANQGSEA. With 4 bases removed from V and 3 bases from J, the gap between germline ends came to 10 bases. The CDR3 contains 13 residues. It was RNA transcripts that yielded the amplified TCR beta CDR3 regions. The HTBI primer set drove a first-round RT-PCR of the TCR CDR3. TCRdb redid the calling of the multiplex PCR reads with MiXCR, one entry per CDR3 protein. The sample yields approximately 220,000 distinct CDR3 sequences, 15% to 20% seen once. This clonotype turned up a few times.

The TCR comes from a man between 40 and 49 years old with Graves' hyperthyroidism. Material: blood. The V gene is TRBV29-1, the J gene TRBJ1-5; D might be TRBD1 (5 bases). CDR3 sequence (DNA): TGCAGCGTTGTGATACAGGACAATCAGCCCCAGCATTTT. Residues: CSVVIQDNQPQHF.